This T cell receptor beta chain was documented in a study of T cell repertoires in cytomegalovirus infection. Overall study findings and caveats: The response measured ex vivo was dominated by TCR beta clonotypes (HLA-C-restricted and CMV-specific). Carriage of CMV together with the relevant HLA was identifiable through cumulative public TCR beta family frequency.

This CDR3 is 13 amino acids long. The V gene lost 5 bases and the J gene lost 2 bases, with 9 bases spanning the gap. The germline CDR1 and CDR2 sequences are SEHNR and FQNEAQ (reference sequence). This clonotype was detected many times. Its specificity is not known. TCRdb reprocessed the reads via MiXCR and lists one record per CDR3 protein. The data show approximately 500,000 distinct CDR3 sequences, about 15% seen once. This TCR was sampled from a human donor in good health (CMV status not recorded). Some clones in this sample may be carry-over from other donors' samples. The V and J genes are TRBV7-9 and TRBJ1-2; a weak D match, TRBD1 (5 bases). Input material: CD8+ T cells from PBMCs. The CDR3 sequence is CASSGGDNYGYTF. The CDR3 DNA sequence: TGTGCCAGCAGCGGAGGGGACAACTATGGCTACACCTTC.